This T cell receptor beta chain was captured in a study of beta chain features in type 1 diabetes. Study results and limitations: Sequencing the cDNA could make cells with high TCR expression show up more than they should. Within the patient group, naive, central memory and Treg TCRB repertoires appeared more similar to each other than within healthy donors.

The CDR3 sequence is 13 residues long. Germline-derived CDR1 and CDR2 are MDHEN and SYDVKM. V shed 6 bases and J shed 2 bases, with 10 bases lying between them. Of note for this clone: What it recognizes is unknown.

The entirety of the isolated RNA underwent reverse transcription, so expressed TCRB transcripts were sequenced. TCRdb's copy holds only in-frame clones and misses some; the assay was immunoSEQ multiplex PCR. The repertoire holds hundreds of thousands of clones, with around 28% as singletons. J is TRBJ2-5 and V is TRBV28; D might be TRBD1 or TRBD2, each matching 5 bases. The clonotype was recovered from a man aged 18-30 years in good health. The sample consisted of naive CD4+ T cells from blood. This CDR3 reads CASSLGPQETQYF. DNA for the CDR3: TGTGCCAGCAGCCTGGGACCACAAGAGACCCAGTACTTC. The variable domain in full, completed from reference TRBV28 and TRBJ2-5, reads DVKVTQSSRYLVKRTGEKVFLECVQDMDHENMFWYRQDPGLGLRLIYFSYDVKMKEKGDIPEGYSVSREKKERFSLILESASTNQTSMYLCASSLGPQETQYFGPGTRLLVL.